The T cell receptor beta chain under discussion was sequenced for a study of cytomegalovirus exposure and HLA in healthy donors. Study at large: In terms of ancestry, the Caucasian-associated cluster contained roughly 81% of the approximately 430 genotyped donors.

Findings and limits, study-wide: Data from an earlier analysis indicated that most TCR beta V segments were productive either about 87% or about 30% of the time.

Vbeta (60) and Jbeta (13) primers were used in the PCR. The repertoire was sequenced with immunoSEQ multiplex PCR; TCRdb's copy has only in-frame clones and lacks some. The data show about 110,000 clones, about four fifths seen once. Concerning this clone: Its matching antigen is unknown.

The sequence came from a man aged 25 to 40 in good health and CMV-seronegative. The sequenced sample was PBMCs.

This CDR3 is CASSSGTSYTGELFF. The CDR3 bases are TGCGCCAGCAGTTCGGGGACTAGCTATACCGGGGAGCTGTTTTTT. This chain uses TRBV4-3 with TRBJ2-2; 9 nucleotides agree with TRBD2. V trimming: 6 bases; J trimming: 5 bases; junction bases outside the gene matches: 7. Germline CDR1 and CDR2: LGHNA and YSLEER. The CDR3 has 15 amino acids.